This T cell receptor (beta chain) was recovered during a study of CD8 T cells in ankylosing spondylitis. This clonotype occurred many times. The antigen remains undetermined. Germline V gene data show CDR1 as DFQATT and CDR2 as SNEGSKA (reference sequence). The V end lost 3 bases, the J end lost 3 bases, and 9 bases lay between the germline ends. CDR3 length equals 12 residues. General observations from the study: There were earlier reports of some motif variants in reactive arthritis synovial fluid and blood.

Libraries of TCR beta came from quantitative 5'-RACE with molecular barcodes. TCRdb called the 5' RACE reads again in MiXCR, with one record for every CDR3 protein. The table lists fewer than 250,000 distinct CDR3 sequences, about 11% of them singletons, with 2.6% in the top ten. The receptor was isolated from a male donor with ankylosing spondylitis or in good health (not recorded which). The sample comprised blood, either unsorted or a sorted T cell fraction (not recorded which). The chain joins TRBV20-1 to TRBJ2-7; TRBD1 might be the D (6 bases). CDR3 region: CSARSDSYEQYF. The CDR3 nucleotides read TGCAGTGCTAGGTCGGACAGCTACGAGCAGTACTTC.